This passage covers 16 T cell receptor beta chains from one sample sequenced in a study of blood T cell repertoires in COVID-19. Sequenced by immunoSEQ multiplex PCR; TCRdb stores in-frame clones only, minus some. The data show some 100,000 clones, with 91% seen just once and roughly 0.88% held by the top ten. The sequencing input was peripheral blood. These TCRs come from a man aged 60-69 years with acute or convalescent COVID-19.

The V gene is TRBV18, the J gene TRBJ2-2; no definite D call. V lost 3 bases, J lost 1 base, and 12 bases lay in between. The CDR3 extends over 16 amino acids. Per germline, CDR1 KGHSH and CDR2 LQKENI. CDR3: CASSPRHVMNTGELFF. Written as DNA, the CDR3 is TGTGCCAGCTCACCGCGACACGTGATGAACACCGGGGAGCTGTTTTTT.

The J gene is TRBJ1-2, the V gene TRBV30, with 8 bases that match TRBD1. CDR3 length: 12 amino acids. CDR1 and CDR2 (germline): GTSNPN, SVGIG (reference sequence). For the CDR3, the DNA is TGTGCGAATGGACAGGGAAGAGATGGCTACACCTTC. Its translation is CANGQGRDGYTF.

The chain employs TRBV11-2 and TRBJ1-2; TRBD1 matches at 8 bases. Per germline, CDR1 SGHAT and CDR2 FQNNGV. This CDR3 is built from 12 residues. Trimming cost V 7 bases and J 7 bases; bases outside gene matches: 5. The chain's CDR3 is CASTQGGSGYTF. The CDR3, as DNA: TGTGCCAGCACACAGGGGGGAAGTGGCTACACCTTC.

The CDR3 nucleotides are TGTGCCGGATCGAGGACAGGGGGAAGGGGCCAAGAGACCCAGTACTTC. This encodes CAGSRTGGRGQETQYF. The chain recombines TRBV28 with TRBJ2-5, with TRBD1 matching over 10 bases. The junction had 13 bases not matched to a gene; V was cut back by 11 bases and J by 1 base. Germline V lookup: CDR1 MDHEN, CDR2 SYDVKM. CDR3 length equals 16 residues.

The CDR3 nucleotides are TGTGCCTGGAGTGTCGGGACAGGGGGCGACGAGCAGTACTTC. It specifies CAWSVGTGGDEQYF. The chain employs TRBV30 and TRBJ2-7; 12 nucleotides line up with TRBD1. The ends lost 0 bases at V and 5 bases at J; junction bases unmatched: 2. The CDR3 spans 14 residues. Germline V lookup: CDR1 GTSNPN, CDR2 SVGIG (reference sequence).

The V gene is TRBV2, the J gene TRBJ2-2; the match to TRBD2 covers 11 bases. V shed 6 bases, J shed 5 bases, and the junction held 8 bases outside the gene matches. The CDR3 is made up of 16 amino acids. Germline values: CDR1 SNHLY, CDR2 FYNNEI. The CDR3 DNA reads TGTGCCAGCAGCGATAGCGGGAGGGCCCTAACCGGGGAGCTGTTTTTT. Translating gives CASSDSGRALTGELFF.

J is TRBJ2-2 and V is TRBV4-1; 14 positions agree with TRBD2. V was clipped by 3 bases and J by 2 bases; unmatched bases: 11. This CDR3 is 20 amino acids long. The germline V gene encodes CDR1 MGHRA and CDR2 YSYEKL. CDR3 coding DNA: TGCGCCAGCAGCCATCATCTTACCGGGACTAGCGGGGGAAACACCGGGGAGCTGTTTTTT. Its translation: CASSHHLTGTSGGNTGELFF.

This clone was recorded only once. V and J are TRBV15 and TRBJ1-1, with a weak D call TRBD1 (5 bases). Germline lookup yields CDR1 LNHNV and CDR2 YYDKDF (reference sequence). V lost 0 bases, J lost 2 bases, and 13 bases lay in between. The CDR3 totals 16 residues. CDR3 in amino acids: CATSRDTRQTNTEAFF. In DNA form, the CDR3 reads TGTGCCACCAGCAGAGATACGCGACAGACTAACACTGAAGCTTTCTTT.

The chain couples TRBV5-4 to TRBJ2-5; 10 nucleotides agree with TRBD2. The germline CDR1 and CDR2 sequences are SGHNT and YYREEE (reference sequence). Trimming cost V 0 bases and J 5 bases; bases outside gene matches: 7. The CDR3 length is 16 residues. This CDR3 reads CASSLVASGSRETQYF. The CDR3 region has the DNA TGTGCCAGCAGCTTGGTGGCTAGCGGGAGTCGTGAGACCCAGTACTTC.

To note about this clone: Other DNA sequences from this sample encode an identical CDR3 as well. The chain joins TRBV28 to TRBJ2-7; D is perhaps TRBD1 (5 bases). CDR1 and CDR2 (germline): MDHEN, SYDVKM. V lost 6 bases to trimming and J lost 7 bases, with 10 bases between them. This CDR3 has 11 amino acids. The CDR3 region has the DNA TGTGCCAGCAGCAGGGTGCAAGAGCAGTACTTC. Encoded protein: CASSRVQEQYF.

This chain joins TRBV28 and TRBJ1-5; 10 nucleotides agree with TRBD1. The germline gives CDR1 MDHEN, CDR2 SYDVKM. This CDR3 region has 16 residues. The V gene end was trimmed by 5 bases and the J gene end by 4 bases; junction bases not matched to a gene: 8. This CDR3 reads CASSGRDRGKNQPQHF. The CDR3 DNA reads TGTGCCAGCAGTGGCCGGGACAGGGGTAAGAATCAGCCCCAGCATTTT.

The V gene is TRBV5-1, the J gene TRBJ2-3, with 12 bases fitting TRBD2. The CDR3 covers 16 residues. V lost 0 bases, J lost 4 bases, and 3 bases stayed unmatched. The germline CDR1 and CDR2 sequences are SGHRS and YFSETQ. CDR3 DNA sequence: TGCGCCAGCAGCTTGGGTCTAGCGGGAGGGTCAGATACGCAGTATTTT. Translation: CASSLGLAGGSDTQYF. Drawing the rest from reference TRBV5-1 and TRBJ2-3, the complete variable domain is KAGVTQTPRYLIKTRGQQVTLSCSPISGHRSVSWYQQTPGQGLQFLFEYFSETQRNKGNFPGRFSGRQFSNSRSEMNVSTLELGDSALYLCASSLGLAGGSDTQYFGPGTRLTVL.

The J gene is TRBJ1-1, the V gene TRBV29-1; TRBD1 matches 8 bases. V lost 6 bases, J lost 3 bases, and 9 bases stayed unmatched. CDR3 size: 14 residues. Germline lookup yields CDR1 SQVTM and CDR2 ANQGSEA. The CDR3, as DNA: TGCAGCGTCGTAACTGACAGGGGAGACACTGAAGCTTTCTTT. This gives the protein CSVVTDRGDTEAFF.

V usage is TRBV5-4 and J usage is TRBJ2-7; 12 nucleotides agree with TRBD2. Germline CDR1 and CDR2: SGHNT and YYREEE (reference sequence). V lost 4 bases, J lost 5 bases, and 7 bases stayed unmatched. This CDR3 is built from 15 residues. CDR3 residues: CASSMTSGRGNEQYF. For the CDR3, the DNA is TGTGCCAGCAGCATGACTAGCGGGAGAGGGAACGAGCAGTACTTC.

The CDR3 region is CASSFGQGFETQYF. The CDR3 coding sequence is TGTGCCAGCAGCTTTGGACAGGGATTCGAGACCCAGTACTTC. The chain has TRBV7-9 and TRBJ2-5; the match to TRBD1 covers 8 bases. Germline loops: CDR1 SEHNR, CDR2 FQNEAQ (reference sequence). The CDR3 loop spans 14 amino acids. V lost 3 bases, J lost 5 bases, and 5 bases stayed unmatched.

The CDR3 loop is CAWRGTGVVYEQYF. In DNA, the CDR3 is TGTGCCTGGAGGGGGACAGGGGTAGTCTACGAGCAGTACTTC. The V and J genes are TRBV30 and TRBJ2-7; 10 positions agree with TRBD1. J lost 3 bases, V lost 3 bases, and 5 bases had no gene match. The CDR3 totals 14 residues. Germline V gives CDR1 GTSNPN, CDR2 SVGIG (reference sequence).